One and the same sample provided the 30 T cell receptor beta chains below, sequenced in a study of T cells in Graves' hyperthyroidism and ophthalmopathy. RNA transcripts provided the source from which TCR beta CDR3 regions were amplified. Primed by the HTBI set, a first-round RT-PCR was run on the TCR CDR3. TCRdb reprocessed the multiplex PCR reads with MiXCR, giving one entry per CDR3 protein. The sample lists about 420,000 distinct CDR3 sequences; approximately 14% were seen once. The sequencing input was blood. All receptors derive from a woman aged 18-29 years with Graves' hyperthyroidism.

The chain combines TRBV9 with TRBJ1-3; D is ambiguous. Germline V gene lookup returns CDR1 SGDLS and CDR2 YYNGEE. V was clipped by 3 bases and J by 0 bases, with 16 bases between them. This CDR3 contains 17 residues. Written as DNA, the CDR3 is TGTGCCAGCAGCGAACCCGGTCGGGAGCACTCTGGAAACACCATATATTTT. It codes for CASSEPGREHSGNTIYF.

The CDR3: CASSQEAGGSGGSGANVLTF. CDR3 coding DNA: TGTGCCAGCAGCCAAGAGGCGGGCGGGAGCGGGGGTTCTGGGGCCAACGTCCTGACTTTC. The chain has TRBV4-2 and TRBJ2-6; 8 bases map to TRBD2. The CDR3 totals 20 residues. Germline V gene lookup returns CDR1 LGHNA and CDR2 YNFKEQ. J lost 1 base, V lost 0 bases, and 11 bases had no gene match.

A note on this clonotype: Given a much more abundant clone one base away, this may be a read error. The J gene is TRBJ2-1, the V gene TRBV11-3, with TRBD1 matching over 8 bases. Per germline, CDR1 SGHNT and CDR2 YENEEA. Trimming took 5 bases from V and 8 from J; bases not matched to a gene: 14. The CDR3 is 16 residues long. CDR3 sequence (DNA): TGTGCCAGCAGCCCCTTTCAGGGGGCCGAGGTTTATGAGCAGTTCTTC. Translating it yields CASSPFQGAEVYEQFF.

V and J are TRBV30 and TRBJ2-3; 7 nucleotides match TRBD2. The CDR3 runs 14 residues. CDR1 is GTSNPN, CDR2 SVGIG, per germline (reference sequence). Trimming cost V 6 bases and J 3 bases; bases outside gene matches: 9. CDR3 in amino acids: CACPAGPTTDTQYF. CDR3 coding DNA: TGTGCCTGCCCAGCGGGACCCACAACAGATACGCAGTATTTT.

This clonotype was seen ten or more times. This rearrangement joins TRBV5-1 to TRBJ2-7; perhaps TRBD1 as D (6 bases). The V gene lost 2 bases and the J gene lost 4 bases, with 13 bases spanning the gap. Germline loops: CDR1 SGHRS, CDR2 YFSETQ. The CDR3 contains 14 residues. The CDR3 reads CASSFRGGQYEQYF. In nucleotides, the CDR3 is TGCGCCAGCAGCTTCAGAGGCGGACAGTACGAGCAGTACTTC.

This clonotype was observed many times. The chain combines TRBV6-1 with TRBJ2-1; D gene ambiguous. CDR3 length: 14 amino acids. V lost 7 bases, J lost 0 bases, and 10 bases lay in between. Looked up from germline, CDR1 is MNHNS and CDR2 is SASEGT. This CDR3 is CASNGIFSYNEQFF. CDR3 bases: TGTGCCAGCAATGGGATCTTCTCCTACAATGAGCAGTTCTTC.

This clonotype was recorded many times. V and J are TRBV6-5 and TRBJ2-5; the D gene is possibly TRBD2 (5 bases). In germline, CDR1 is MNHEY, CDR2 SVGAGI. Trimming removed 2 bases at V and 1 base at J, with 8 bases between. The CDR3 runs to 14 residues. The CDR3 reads CASSYQRIQETQYF. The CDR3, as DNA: TGTGCCAGCAGTTACCAGCGGATCCAAGAGACCCAGTACTTC.

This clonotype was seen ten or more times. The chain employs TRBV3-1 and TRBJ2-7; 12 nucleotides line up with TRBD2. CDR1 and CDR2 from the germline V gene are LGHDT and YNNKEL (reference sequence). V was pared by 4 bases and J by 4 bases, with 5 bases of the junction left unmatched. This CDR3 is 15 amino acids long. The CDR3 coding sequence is TGTGCCAGCAGCCCCACCACTAGCGGGAGGTACGAGCAGTACTTC. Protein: CASSPTTSGRYEQYF.

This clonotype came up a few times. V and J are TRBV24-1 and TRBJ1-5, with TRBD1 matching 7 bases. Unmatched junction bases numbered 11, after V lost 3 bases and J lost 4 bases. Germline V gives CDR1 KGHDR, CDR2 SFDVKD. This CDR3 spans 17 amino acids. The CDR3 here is CATSDAPRGDSNQPQHF. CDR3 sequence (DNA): TGTGCCACCAGTGATGCGCCACGTGGGGACAGTAATCAGCCCCAGCATTTT.

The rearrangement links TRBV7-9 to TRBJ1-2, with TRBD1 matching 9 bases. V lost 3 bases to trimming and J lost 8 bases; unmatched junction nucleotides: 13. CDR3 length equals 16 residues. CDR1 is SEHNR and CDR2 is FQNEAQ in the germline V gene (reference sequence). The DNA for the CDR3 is TGTGCCAGCAGCTTGGACTTTATGGGACAGGGTTCCGGCTACACCTTC. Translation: CASSLDFMGQGSGYTF.

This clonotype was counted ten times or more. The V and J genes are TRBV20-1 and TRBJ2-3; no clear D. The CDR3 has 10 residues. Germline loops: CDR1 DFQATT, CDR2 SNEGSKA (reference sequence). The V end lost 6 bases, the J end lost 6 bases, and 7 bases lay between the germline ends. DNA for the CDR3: TGCAGTGCCCGAAGGGATACGCAGTATTTT. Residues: CSARRDTQYF.

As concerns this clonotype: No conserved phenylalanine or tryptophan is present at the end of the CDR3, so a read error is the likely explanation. The CDR3 bases are TGTGCCAGTAGGCGAGAAAAACTGTTTTCT. It encodes CASRREKLFS. The chain links TRBV19 to TRBJ1-4; no definite D call. The germline gives CDR1 LNHDA, CDR2 SQIVND (reference sequence). CDR3 length: 10 residues. The ends were cut back, 6 bases at V and 8 bases at J, with 4 bases in the middle.

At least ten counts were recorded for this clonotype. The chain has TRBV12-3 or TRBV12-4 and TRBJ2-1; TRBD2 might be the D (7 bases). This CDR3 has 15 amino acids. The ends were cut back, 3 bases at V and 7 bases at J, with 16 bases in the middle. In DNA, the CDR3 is TGTGCCAGCAGTTTGCGAGGGGGGGCCAGGAATGAGCAGTTCTTC. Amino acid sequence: CASSLRGGARNEQFF.

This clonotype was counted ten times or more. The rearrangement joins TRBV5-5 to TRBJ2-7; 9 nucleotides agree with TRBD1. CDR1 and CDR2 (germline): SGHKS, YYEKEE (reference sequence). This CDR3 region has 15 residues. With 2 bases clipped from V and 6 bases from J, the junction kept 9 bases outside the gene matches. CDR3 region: CASSFYVTGGFEQYF. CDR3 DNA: TGTGCCAGCAGCTTTTATGTGACAGGGGGATTCGAGCAGTACTTC.

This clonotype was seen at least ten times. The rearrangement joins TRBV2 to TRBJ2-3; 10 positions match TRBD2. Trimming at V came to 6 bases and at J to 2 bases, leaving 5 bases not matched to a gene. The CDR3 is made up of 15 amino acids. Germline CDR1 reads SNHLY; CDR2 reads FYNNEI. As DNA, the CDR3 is TGTGCCAGCAGGGAAAGCGGGGGGGCCACAGATACGCAGTATTTT. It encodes CASRESGGATDTQYF.

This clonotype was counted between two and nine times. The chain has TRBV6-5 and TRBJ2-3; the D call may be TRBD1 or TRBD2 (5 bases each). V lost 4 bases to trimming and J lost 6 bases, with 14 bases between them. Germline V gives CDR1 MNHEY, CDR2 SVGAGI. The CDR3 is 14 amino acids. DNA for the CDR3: TGTGCCAGCAGTTGGGACGGGTTTGCTGATACGCAGTATTTT. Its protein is CASSWDGFADTQYF.

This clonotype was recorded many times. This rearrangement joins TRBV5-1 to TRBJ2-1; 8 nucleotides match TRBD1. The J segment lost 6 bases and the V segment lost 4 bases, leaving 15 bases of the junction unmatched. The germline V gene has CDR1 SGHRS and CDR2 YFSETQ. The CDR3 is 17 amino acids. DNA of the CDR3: TGCGCCAGCAGCCCCATCGCAGGAACAGGGGGAAGCAATGAGCAGTTCTTC. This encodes CASSPIAGTGGSNEQFF.

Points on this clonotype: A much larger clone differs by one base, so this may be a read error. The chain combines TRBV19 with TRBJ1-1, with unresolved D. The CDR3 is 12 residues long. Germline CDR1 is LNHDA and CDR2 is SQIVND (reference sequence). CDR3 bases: TGTGCCGGTAGTATAGTGGGCCGTGAAGCTTTCTTT. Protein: CAGSIVGREAFF.

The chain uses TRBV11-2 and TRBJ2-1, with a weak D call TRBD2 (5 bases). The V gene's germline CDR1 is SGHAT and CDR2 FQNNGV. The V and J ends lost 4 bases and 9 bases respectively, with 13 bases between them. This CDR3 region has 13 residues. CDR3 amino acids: CASSSSPEGEQFF. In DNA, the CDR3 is TGTGCCAGCAGCTCCTCCCCAGAGGGTGAGCAGTTCTTC. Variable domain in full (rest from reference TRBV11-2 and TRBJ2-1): EAGVAQSPRYKIIEKRQSVAFWCNPISGHATLYWYQQILGQGPKLLIQFQNNGVVDDSQLPKDRFSAERLKGVDSTLKIQPAKLEDSAVYLCASSSSPEGEQFFGPGTRLTVL.

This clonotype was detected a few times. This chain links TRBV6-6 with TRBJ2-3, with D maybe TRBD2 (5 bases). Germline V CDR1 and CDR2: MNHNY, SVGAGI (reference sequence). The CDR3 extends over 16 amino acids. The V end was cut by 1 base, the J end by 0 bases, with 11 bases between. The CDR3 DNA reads TGTGCCAGCAGTTACTACGAGAGGACTAGCACAGATACGCAGTATTTT. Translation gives CASSYYERTSTDTQYF.

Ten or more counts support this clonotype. CDR3 in amino acids: CAWSVRSRNNYGYTF. The CDR3, as DNA: TGTGCCTGGAGTGTACGGTCCCGGAATAACTATGGCTACACCTTC. The chain combines TRBV30 with TRBJ1-2; D not certain. The germline V gene encodes CDR1 GTSNPN and CDR2 SVGIG (reference sequence). The CDR3 is 15 amino acids. Trimming took 0 bases from V and 1 from J, leaving 12 bases between them.

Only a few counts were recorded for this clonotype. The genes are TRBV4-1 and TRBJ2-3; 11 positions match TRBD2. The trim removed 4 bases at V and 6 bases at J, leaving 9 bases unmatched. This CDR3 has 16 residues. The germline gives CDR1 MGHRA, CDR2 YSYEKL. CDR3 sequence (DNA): TGCGCCAGCAGCCCCACTAGCGGGGGTAGCAGGGATACGCAGTATTTT. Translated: CASSPTSGGSRDTQYF.

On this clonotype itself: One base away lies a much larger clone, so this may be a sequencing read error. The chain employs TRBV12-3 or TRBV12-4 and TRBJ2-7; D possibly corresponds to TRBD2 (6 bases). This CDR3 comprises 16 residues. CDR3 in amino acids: CASSLARDSAAYEQYF. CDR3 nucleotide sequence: TGTGCCAGCAGTCTAGCGAGAGACTCCGCAGCCTACGAGCAGTACTTC.

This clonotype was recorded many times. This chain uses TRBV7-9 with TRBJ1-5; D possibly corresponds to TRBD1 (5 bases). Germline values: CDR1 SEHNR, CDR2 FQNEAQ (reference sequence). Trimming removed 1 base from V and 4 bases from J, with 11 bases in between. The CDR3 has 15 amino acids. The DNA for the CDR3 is TGTGCCAGCAGCTTAGATGGTGGGGGGAATCAGCCCCAGCATTTT. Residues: CASSLDGGGNQPQHF.

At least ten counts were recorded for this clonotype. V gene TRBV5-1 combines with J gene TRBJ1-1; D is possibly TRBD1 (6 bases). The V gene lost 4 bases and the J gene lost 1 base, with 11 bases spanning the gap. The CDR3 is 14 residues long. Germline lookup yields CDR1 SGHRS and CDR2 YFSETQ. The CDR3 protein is CASSPGHANTEAFF. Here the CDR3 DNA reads TGCGCCAGCAGCCCGGGACATGCGAACACTGAAGCTTTCTTT.

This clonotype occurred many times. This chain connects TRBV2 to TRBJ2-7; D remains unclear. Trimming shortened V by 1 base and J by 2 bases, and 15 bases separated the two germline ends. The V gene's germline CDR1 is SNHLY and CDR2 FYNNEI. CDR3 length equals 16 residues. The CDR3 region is CASSEGPTPLAYEQYF. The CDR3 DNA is TGTGCCAGCAGTGAAGGTCCGACTCCCCTAGCCTACGAGCAGTACTTC.

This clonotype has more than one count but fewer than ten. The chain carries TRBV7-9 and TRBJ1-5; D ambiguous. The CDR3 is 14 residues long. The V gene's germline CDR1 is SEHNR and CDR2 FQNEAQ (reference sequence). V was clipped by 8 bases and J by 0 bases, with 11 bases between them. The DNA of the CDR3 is TGTGCCAGCCAGGAGGCAGATAGCAATCAGCCCCAGCATTTT. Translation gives CASQEADSNQPQHF.

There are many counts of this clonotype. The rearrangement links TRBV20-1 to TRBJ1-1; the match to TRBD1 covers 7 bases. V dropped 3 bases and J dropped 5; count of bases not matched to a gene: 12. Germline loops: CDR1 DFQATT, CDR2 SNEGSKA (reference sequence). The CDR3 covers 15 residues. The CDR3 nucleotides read TGCAGTGCTAGGATGCCCGACAGGGCCTATACTGAAGCTTTCTTT. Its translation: CSARMPDRAYTEAFF.

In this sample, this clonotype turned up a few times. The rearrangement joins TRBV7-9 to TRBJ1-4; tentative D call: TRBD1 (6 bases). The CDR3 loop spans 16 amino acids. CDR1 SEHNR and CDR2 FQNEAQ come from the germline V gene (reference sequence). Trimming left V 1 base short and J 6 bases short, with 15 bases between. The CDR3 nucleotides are TGTGCCAGCAGCTTAGACAGGGTGTTATCGGATGAAAAACTGTTTTTT. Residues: CASSLDRVLSDEKLFF.

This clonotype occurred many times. The CDR3 loop is CASSFRTGPNNEQFF. CDR3 nucleotides: TGTGCCAGCAGCTTTCGTACTGGCCCCAACAATGAGCAGTTCTTC. V gene TRBV11-2 combines with J gene TRBJ2-1, with no clear D. CDR1 is SGHAT, CDR2 FQNNGV, per germline. V lost 3 bases and J lost 5, with 14 bases in between. CDR3 length: 15 residues.